These 27 T cell receptor beta chains were all obtained from the same sample, sequenced in a study of a mutant IDH1 vaccine in newly diagnosed glioma. This sample's time point: week 5, during vaccination. A 20-mer mutant IDH1 peptide at 300 ug was injected subcutaneously with topical imiquimod. Their target antigens are unknown. Generated by immunoSEQ multiplex PCR, the TCRdb table keeps only in-frame clones and is missing some. Among over 45,000 clones, around 80% were seen once, and the ten largest hold about 7.2%. This material consisted of PBMCs, taken from a glioma patient whose treatment included an IDH1 peptide vaccine. These receptors were collected from a woman aged 50 to 65 with glioma.

The chain uses TRBV2 and TRBJ1-5; D is ambiguous. The CDR3 has 14 amino acids. Germline values: CDR1 SNHLY, CDR2 FYNNEI. The V and J ends lost 1 base and 7 bases respectively, with 11 bases between them. In DNA, the CDR3 is TGTGCCAGCAGTGAAGAGATAGGCAGGCAGCCCCAGCATTTT. The encoded protein is CASSEEIGRQPQHF. The variable domain in full, completed from reference TRBV2 and TRBJ1-5, reads EPEVTQTPSHQVTQMGQEVILRCVPISNHLYFYWYRQILGQKVEFLVSFYNNEISEKSEIFDDQFSVERPDGSNFTLKIRSTKLEDSAMYFCASSEEIGRQPQHFGDGTRLSIL.

The chain recombines TRBV30 with TRBJ1-1; a possible D gene is TRBD1 (6 bases). This CDR3 comprises 12 residues. V gave up 1 base and J gave up 5 bases, with 8 bases separating them. CDR1 is GTSNPN, CDR2 SVGIG, per germline (reference sequence). The CDR3 bases are TGTGCCTGGAGTGCAGGGGTAACTGAAGCTTTCTTT. Its protein is CAWSAGVTEAFF.

The J gene is TRBJ2-7, the V gene TRBV5-1, with TRBD1 matching 9 bases. CDR1 and CDR2 from the germline V gene are SGHRS and YFSETQ. The CDR3 is 14 amino acids. Trimming removed 4 bases from V and 3 bases from J; junction bases left unmatched: 5. In nucleotides, the CDR3 is TGCGCCAGCAGCCAATCGACAGGGGGCTACGAGCAGTACTTC. This encodes CASSQSTGGYEQYF.

The genes are TRBV5-5 and TRBJ1-4; D is uncertain. Germline values: CDR1 SGHKS, CDR2 YYEKEE (reference sequence). V was pared by 2 bases and J by 16 bases, with 27 bases between. The CDR3 spans 16 residues. The DNA for the CDR3 is TGTGCCAGCAGCTTCGGGAAAATGTCTACAGCGGGTTTCGAGTTTTTT. Translation: CASSFGKMSTAGFEFF.

The chain has TRBV19 and TRBJ2-7; TRBD1 aligns across 8 bases. The CDR3 is 14 residues long. Per the germline V gene, CDR1 is LNHDA and CDR2 is SQIVND (reference sequence). V was pared by 6 bases and J by 3 bases, with 7 bases of the junction left unmatched. This CDR3 reads CASSPTGALYEQYF. The CDR3 bases are TGTGCCAGTAGCCCGACAGGGGCCCTCTACGAGCAGTACTTC.

V and J are TRBV5-4 and TRBJ2-3; D perhaps matches TRBD1 (5 bases). This CDR3 is built from 15 residues. The V and J ends lost 3 bases and 3 bases respectively, with 14 bases between them. Germline V gene data show CDR1 as SGHNT and CDR2 as YYREEE (reference sequence). CDR3: CASSSAGHGTDTQYF. For the CDR3, the DNA is TGTGCCAGCAGCTCGGCAGGGCACGGGACAGATACGCAGTATTTT.

This chain connects TRBV29-1 to TRBJ2-2; the match to TRBD1 covers 7 bases. In germline, CDR1 is SQVTM, CDR2 ANQGSEA. The junction had 3 bases not matched to a gene; V was cut back by 4 bases and J by 7 bases. The CDR3 covers 12 residues. CDR3 sequence (DNA): TGCAGCGTTGGACAGGGTGGCGGGGAGCTGTTTTTT. This sequence encodes CSVGQGGGELFF.

This sequence joins TRBV5-4 and TRBJ2-7, with TRBD1 identical over 8 bases. The V and J ends lost 1 base and 6 bases, in that order; junction bases with no gene match: 6. CDR1 and CDR2 (germline): SGHNT, YYREEE (reference sequence). The CDR3 runs 14 residues. The CDR3 DNA reads TGTGCCAGCAGCTTGTTAGCAGGGGGCGCCGAGCAGTACTTC. It specifies CASSLLAGGAEQYF. Filled out from reference TRBV5-4 and TRBJ2-7, the complete variable domain reads ETGVTQSPTHLIKTRGQQVTLRCSSQSGHNTVSWYQQALGQGPQFIFQYYREEENGRGNFPPRFSGLQFPNYSSELNVNALELDDSALYLCASSLLAGGAEQYFGPGTRLTVT.

The chain has TRBV5-1 and TRBJ2-2, with 10 positions matching TRBD1. The CDR3 is made up of 16 amino acids. V shed 4 bases and J 5 bases; nucleotides not matched to a gene: 8. The germline V gene has CDR1 SGHRS and CDR2 YFSETQ. The DNA for the CDR3 is TGCGCCAGCAGCCCCCCGGGACAGGGGAGAACCGGGGAGCTGTTTTTT. Translation: CASSPPGQGRTGELFF. The whole variable domain, filled in from reference TRBV5-1 and TRBJ2-2, reads KAGVTQTPRYLIKTRGQQVTLSCSPISGHRSVSWYQQTPGQGLQFLFEYFSETQRNKGNFPGRFSGRQFSNSRSEMNVSTLELGDSALYLCASSPPGQGRTGELFFGEGSRLTVL.

The rearrangement links TRBV19 to TRBJ2-5, with 7 bases that match TRBD1. This CDR3 is 14 amino acids long. Germline lookup yields CDR1 LNHDA and CDR2 SQIVND (reference sequence). After removal of 2 bases from V and 5 bases from J, the junction contained 5 bases not matched to a gene. The CDR3 protein is CASSIRQGYETQYF. In DNA form, the CDR3 reads TGTGCCAGTAGTATAAGACAGGGTTACGAGACCCAGTACTTC.

This sequence joins TRBV7-8 and TRBJ1-1; 7 bases align to TRBD1. V shed 2 bases, J shed 6 bases, and the junction held 9 bases outside the gene matches. CDR1 is SGHVS, CDR2 FQNEAQ, per germline. This CDR3 spans 15 amino acids. In DNA, the CDR3 is TGTGCCAGCAGCTTAAAAGCCGTCAGGGGGGCTGAAGCTTTCTTT. Encoded protein: CASSLKAVRGAEAFF.

This chain uses TRBV9 with TRBJ2-3, with D possibly being TRBD2 (7 bases). CDR1 SGDLS and CDR2 YYNGEE come from the germline V gene. This CDR3 comprises 17 residues. V lost 0 bases and J lost 0, with 14 bases in between. The CDR3 nucleotides read TGTGCCAGCAGCGTAGAAGGGGGGGCTATTAGCACAGATACGCAGTATTTT. As protein: CASSVEGGAISTDTQYF.

V is TRBV6-5 and J is TRBJ1-2; 10 bases align to TRBD1. From germline, CDR1 is MNHEY and CDR2 SVGAGI. The CDR3 has 15 amino acids. Trimming cost V 6 bases and J 2 bases; bases outside gene matches: 6. DNA of the CDR3: TGTGCCAGCAGGACAGGGGGCAACGGAAACTATGGCTACACCTTC. It specifies CASRTGGNGNYGYTF.

This chain joins TRBV9 and TRBJ1-2; TRBD1 might be the D (5 bases). Germline lookup yields CDR1 SGDLS and CDR2 YYNGEE. V lost 4 bases and J lost 3, with 16 bases in between. CDR3 length: 15 amino acids. DNA for the CDR3: TGTGCCAGCAGCCCTCCCGGGACGGTTTACTATGGCTACACCTTC. Translation: CASSPPGTVYYGYTF.

The V gene is TRBV14, the J gene TRBJ2-2; a possible D gene is TRBD1 (6 bases). Germline V gene data show CDR1 as SGHDN and CDR2 as FVKESK. Trimming left V 0 bases short and J 5 bases short, with 13 bases between. The length of the CDR3 is 16 residues. The CDR3 nucleotides are TGTGCCAGCAGCCAAGATATGGGGACACGGACCGGGGAGCTGTTTTTT. Its protein is CASSQDMGTRTGELFF.

The rearrangement links TRBV6-5 to TRBJ1-5; perhaps TRBD1 as D (6 bases). Germline CDR1 is MNHEY and CDR2 is SVGAGI. CDR3 length: 12 residues. V was pared by 6 bases and J by 4 bases, with 7 bases between. The CDR3 loop reads CASRGTNQPQHF. The CDR3 bases are TGTGCCAGCAGAGGGACAAATCAGCCCCAGCATTTT.

The V call is TRBV6-1, the J call TRBJ2-5; 8 bases agree with TRBD1. V shed 6 bases, J shed 7 bases, and the junction held 13 bases outside the gene matches. CDR1 is MNHNS, CDR2 SASEGT, per germline. The CDR3 consists of 15 residues. In DNA, the CDR3 is TGTGCCAGCAGGCAGGGACAGGTCCCTAGTGGGACCCAGTACTTC. Amino acid sequence: CASRQGQVPSGTQYF.

CDR3 sequence reads: CASSASGYEQYF. CDR3 DNA: TGTGCCAGTAGCGCTTCGGGCTACGAGCAGTACTTC. The rearrangement uses TRBV19 and TRBJ2-7, with D uncertain. CDR1 LNHDA and CDR2 SQIVND come from the germline V gene (reference sequence). The CDR3 runs to 12 residues. Trimming shortened V by 6 bases and J by 3 bases, and 9 bases separated the two germline ends.

The chain recombines TRBV19 with TRBJ2-7; D is ambiguous. CDR3 size: 14 residues. CDR1 is LNHDA, CDR2 SQIVND, per germline (reference sequence). V was trimmed by 3 bases and J by 1 base, leaving 10 bases between them. CDR3 DNA: TGTGCCAGTAGTATTGGGCACGGGTCCTACGAGCAGTACTTC. This gives the protein CASSIGHGSYEQYF.

The table lists this clone with a count of one. The gene calls are TRBV6-5 and TRBJ2-7; 9 nucleotides match TRBD1. Germline values: CDR1 MNHEY, CDR2 SVGAGI. CDR3 length: 16 residues. With 2 bases clipped from V and 3 bases from J, the junction kept 8 bases outside the gene matches. CDR3 DNA sequence: TGTGCCAGCAGTTACCTTACTGGGACAGGGATCTACGAGCAGTACTTC. It translates to CASSYLTGTGIYEQYF.

This clone was seen only once. The J gene is TRBJ2-3, the V gene TRBV30; TRBD2 matches 11 bases. V was clipped by 1 base and J by 5 bases; unmatched bases: 8. The CDR3 extends over 16 amino acids. Germline CDR1 and CDR2: GTSNPN and SVGIG (reference sequence). The CDR3 is CAWSGNSGGALDTQYF. The CDR3 DNA follows: TGTGCCTGGAGTGGAAATAGCGGGGGGGCCTTAGATACGCAGTATTTT.

The J gene is TRBJ2-3, the V gene TRBV5-1; tentatively, D is TRBD2 (6 bases). Trimming pared 4 bases from V and 6 bases from J, leaving 9 bases between. The CDR3 spans 12 residues. The germline CDR1 and CDR2 sequences are SGHRS and YFSETQ. The CDR3 coding sequence is TGCGCCAGCAGCGTGGAGGGGGATACGCAGTATTTT. It is translated as CASSVEGDTQYF. Based on the CDR3 plus reference TRBV5-1 and TRBJ2-3, the full variable domain is KAGVTQTPRYLIKTRGQQVTLSCSPISGHRSVSWYQQTPGQGLQFLFEYFSETQRNKGNFPGRFSGRQFSNSRSEMNVSTLELGDSALYLCASSVEGDTQYFGPGTRLTVL.

The genes are TRBV7-9 and TRBJ1-2; 7 positions match TRBD1. J was trimmed by 1 base and V by 3 bases; bases with no gene match: 11. The CDR3 is made up of 17 amino acids. CDR1 and CDR2 (germline): SEHNR, FQNEAQ (reference sequence). The CDR3 DNA sequence: TGTGCCAGCAGCTTGAGCAACCCGGGACAGAGTAACTATGGCTACACCTTC. Its translation is CASSLSNPGQSNYGYTF. Based on the CDR3 plus reference TRBV7-9 and TRBJ1-2, the full variable domain is DTGVSQNPRHKITKRGQNVTFRCDPISEHNRLYWYRQTLGQGPEFLTYFQNEAQLEKSRLLSDRFSAERPKGSFSTLEIQRTEQGDSAMYLCASSLSNPGQSNYGYTFGSGTRLTVV.

This clone qualifies as medium-sized. This chain uses TRBV9 with TRBJ1-6; unclear D gene. V was shortened by 0 bases and J by 15 bases, with 7 bases between the two germline ends. The germline V gene has CDR1 SGDLS and CDR2 YYNGEE. This CDR3 contains 11 residues. The CDR3 DNA reads as TGTGCCAGCAGCGTAGACGGGAACCTCCACTTT. Translating gives CASSVDGNLHF.

V usage is TRBV10-3 and J usage is TRBJ1-1, with 9 nucleotides matching TRBD1. The length of the CDR3 is 14 residues. V trimming: 9 bases; J trimming: 0 bases; junction bases outside the gene matches: 5. Germline V gene sequence: CDR1 ENHRY, CDR2 SYGVKD. The CDR3 sequence: CAMGQGGLNTEAFF. The CDR3 region has the DNA TGTGCCATGGGACAGGGCGGTTTGAACACTGAAGCTTTCTTT.

The V call is TRBV11-3, the J call TRBJ2-7; D unresolved. V was shortened by 1 base and J by 7 bases, with 8 bases between the two germline ends. The CDR3 length is 12 residues. Germline CDR1 is SGHNT and CDR2 is YENEEA. The CDR3 region is CASSLGPWEQYF. DNA for the CDR3: TGTGCCAGCAGCTTAGGACCTTGGGAGCAGTACTTC.

The rearrangement joins TRBV11-2 to TRBJ1-2, with 8 positions matching TRBD1. This CDR3 has 13 amino acids. Germline values: CDR1 SGHAT, CDR2 FQNNGV. Trimming at V came to 3 bases and at J to 7 bases, leaving 4 bases not matched to a gene. The CDR3 DNA is TGTGCCAGCAGCTTCGGACAGGGAGGTGGCTACACCTTC. Translating it yields CASSFGQGGGYTF.